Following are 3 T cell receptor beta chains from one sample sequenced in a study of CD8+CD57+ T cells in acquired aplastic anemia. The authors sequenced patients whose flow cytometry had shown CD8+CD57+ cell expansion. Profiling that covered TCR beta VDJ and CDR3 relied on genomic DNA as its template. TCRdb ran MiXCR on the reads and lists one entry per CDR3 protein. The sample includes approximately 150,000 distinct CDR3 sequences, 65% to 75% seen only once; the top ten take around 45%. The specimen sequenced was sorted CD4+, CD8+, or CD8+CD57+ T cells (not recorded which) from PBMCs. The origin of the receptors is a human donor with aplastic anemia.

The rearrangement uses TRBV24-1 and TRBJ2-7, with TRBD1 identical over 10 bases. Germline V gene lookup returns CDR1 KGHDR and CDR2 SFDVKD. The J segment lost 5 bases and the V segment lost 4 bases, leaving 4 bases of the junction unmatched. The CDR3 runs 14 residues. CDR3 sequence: CATSDPDRGDEQYF. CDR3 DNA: TGTGCCACCAGTGACCCGGACAGGGGGGACGAGCAGTACTTC.

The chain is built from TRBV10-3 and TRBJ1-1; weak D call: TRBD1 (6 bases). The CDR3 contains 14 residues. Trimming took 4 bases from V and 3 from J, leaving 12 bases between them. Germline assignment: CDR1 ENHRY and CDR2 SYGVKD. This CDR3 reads CAISASQGHTEAFF. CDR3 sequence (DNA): TGTGCCATCAGTGCTAGCCAGGGGCACACTGAAGCTTTCTTT.

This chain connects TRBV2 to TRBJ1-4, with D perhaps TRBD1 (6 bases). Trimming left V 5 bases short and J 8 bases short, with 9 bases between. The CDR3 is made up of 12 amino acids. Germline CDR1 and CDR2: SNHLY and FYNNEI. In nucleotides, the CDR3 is TGTGCCAGCAGTTACGGGACAGAAAAACTGTTTTTT. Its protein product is CASSYGTEKLFF.